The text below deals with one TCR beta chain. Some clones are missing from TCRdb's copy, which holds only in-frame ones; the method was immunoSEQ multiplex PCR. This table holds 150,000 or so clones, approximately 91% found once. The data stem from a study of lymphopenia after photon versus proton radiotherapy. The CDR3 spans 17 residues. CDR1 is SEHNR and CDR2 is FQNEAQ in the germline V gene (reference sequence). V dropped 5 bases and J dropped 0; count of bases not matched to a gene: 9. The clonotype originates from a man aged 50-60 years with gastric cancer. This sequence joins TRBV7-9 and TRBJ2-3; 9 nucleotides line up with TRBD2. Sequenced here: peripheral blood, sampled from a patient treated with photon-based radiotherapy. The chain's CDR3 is CASSPFRLAESTDTQYF. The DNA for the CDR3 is TGTGCCAGCAGCCCATTTAGACTAGCGGAGAGCACAGATACGCAGTATTTT.